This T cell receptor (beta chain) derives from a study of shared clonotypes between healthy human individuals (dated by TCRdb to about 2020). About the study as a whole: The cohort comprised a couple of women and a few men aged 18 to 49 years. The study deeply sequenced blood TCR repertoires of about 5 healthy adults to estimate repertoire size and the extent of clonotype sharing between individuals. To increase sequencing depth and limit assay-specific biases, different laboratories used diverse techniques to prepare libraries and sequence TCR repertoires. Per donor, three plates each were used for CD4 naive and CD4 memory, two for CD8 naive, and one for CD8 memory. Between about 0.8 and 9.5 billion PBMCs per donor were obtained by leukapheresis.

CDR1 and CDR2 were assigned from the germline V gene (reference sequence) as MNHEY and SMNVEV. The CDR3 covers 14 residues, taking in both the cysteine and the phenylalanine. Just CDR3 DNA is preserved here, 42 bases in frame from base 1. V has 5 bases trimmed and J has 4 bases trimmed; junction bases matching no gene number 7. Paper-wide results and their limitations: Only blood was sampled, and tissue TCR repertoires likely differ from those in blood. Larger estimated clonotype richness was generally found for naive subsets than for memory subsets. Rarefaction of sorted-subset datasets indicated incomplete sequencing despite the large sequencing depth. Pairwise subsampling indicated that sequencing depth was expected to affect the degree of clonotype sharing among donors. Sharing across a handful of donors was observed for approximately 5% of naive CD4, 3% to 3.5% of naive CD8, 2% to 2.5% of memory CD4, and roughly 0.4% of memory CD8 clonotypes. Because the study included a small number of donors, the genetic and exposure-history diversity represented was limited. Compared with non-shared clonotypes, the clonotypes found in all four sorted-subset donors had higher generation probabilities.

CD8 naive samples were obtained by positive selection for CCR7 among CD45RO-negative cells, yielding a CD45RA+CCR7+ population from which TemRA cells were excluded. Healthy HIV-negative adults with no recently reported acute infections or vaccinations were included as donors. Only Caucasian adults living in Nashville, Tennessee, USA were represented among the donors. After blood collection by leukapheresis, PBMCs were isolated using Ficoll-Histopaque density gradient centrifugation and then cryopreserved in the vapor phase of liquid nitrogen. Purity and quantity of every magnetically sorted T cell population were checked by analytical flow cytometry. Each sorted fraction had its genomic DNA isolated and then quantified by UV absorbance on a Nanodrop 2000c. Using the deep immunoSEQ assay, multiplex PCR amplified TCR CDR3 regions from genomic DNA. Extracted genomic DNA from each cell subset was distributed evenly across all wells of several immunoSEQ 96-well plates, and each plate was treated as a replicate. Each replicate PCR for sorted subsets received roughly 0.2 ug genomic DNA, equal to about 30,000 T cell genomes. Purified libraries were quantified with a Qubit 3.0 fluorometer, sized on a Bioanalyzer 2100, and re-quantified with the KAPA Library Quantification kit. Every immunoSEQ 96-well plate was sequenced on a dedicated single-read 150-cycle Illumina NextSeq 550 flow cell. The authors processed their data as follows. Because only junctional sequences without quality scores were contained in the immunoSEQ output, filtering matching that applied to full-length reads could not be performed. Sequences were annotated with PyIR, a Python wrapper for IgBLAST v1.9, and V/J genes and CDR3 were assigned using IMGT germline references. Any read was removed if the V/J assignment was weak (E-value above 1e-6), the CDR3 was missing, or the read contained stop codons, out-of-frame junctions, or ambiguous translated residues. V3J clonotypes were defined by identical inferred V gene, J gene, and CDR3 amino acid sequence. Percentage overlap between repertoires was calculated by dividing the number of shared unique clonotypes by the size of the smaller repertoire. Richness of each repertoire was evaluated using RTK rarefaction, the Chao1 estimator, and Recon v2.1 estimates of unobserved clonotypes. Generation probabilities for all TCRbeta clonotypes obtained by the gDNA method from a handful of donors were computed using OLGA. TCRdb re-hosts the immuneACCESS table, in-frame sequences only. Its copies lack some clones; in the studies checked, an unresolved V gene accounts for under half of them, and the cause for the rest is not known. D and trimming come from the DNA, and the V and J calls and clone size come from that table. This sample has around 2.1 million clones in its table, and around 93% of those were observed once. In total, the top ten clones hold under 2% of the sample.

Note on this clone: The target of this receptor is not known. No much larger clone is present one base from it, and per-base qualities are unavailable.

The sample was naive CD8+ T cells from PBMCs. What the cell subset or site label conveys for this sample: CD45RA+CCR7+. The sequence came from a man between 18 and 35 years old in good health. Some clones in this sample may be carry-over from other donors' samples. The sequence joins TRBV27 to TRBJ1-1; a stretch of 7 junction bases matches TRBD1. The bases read TGTGCCAGCAGTAGAGACCGGACAGGCACTGAAGCTTTCTTT. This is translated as CASSRDRTGTEAFF.